This is a list of T cell receptor beta chains from one sample in a study of immune evolution from preneoplasia to lung adenocarcinoma. TCRdb's table, derived via immunoSEQ multiplex PCR, lists solely in-frame clones and lacks some. The data contain about 4,100 clones, about nine tenths of them seen just once; the ten biggest clones take up approximately 7%. Material: FFPE minimally invasive lung adenocarcinoma tissue. These receptors all stem from a donor older than 65 with lung adenocarcinoma. Both conserved end residues are part of each CDR3. The order of the fields is V gene, J gene, clone size, D gene, CDR3 protein, CDR3 DNA. D genes are given only for firm matches. Some rows have no size entry. The others give once, few or many, or a class for an expanded clone.

V: TRBV30; J: TRBJ1-1; size: NA; D: TRBD1; CDR3: CAWSPRPGGFTEAFF; DNA: TGTGCCTGGTCTCCCAGGCCAGGGGGCTTTACTGAAGCTTTCTTT
V: TRBV5-6; J: TRBJ1-2; size: NA; D: TRBD1; CDR3: CASSRDRSHYGYTF; DNA: TGTGCCAGCAGCCGGGACAGGTCGCACTATGGCTACACCTTC
V: TRBV5-4; J: TRBJ2-5; size: NA; D: TRBD1; CDR3: CANSEDRPGGQETQYF; DNA: TGTGCCAACAGCGAGGACAGGCCAGGGGGCCAAGAGACCCAGTACTTC
V: TRBV6-5; J: TRBJ1-2; size: NA; D: NA; CDR3: CASRLQGEEGYTF; DNA: TGTGCCAGCAGGTTACAGGGAGAAGAGGGCTACACCTTC
V: TRBV28; J: TRBJ2-2; size: NA; D: NA; CDR3: CASSPGQEGYTGELFF; DNA: TGTGCCAGCAGCCCCGGACAGGAGGGGTACACCGGGGAGCTGTTTTTT
V: TRBV10-3; J: TRBJ2-7; size: NA; D: TRBD2; CDR3: CAIGLVQGLAGGPHYEQYF; DNA: TGTGCCATCGGTCTTGTCCAGGGACTAGCGGGAGGGCCTCACTACGAGCAGTACTTC
V: TRBV27; J: TRBJ2-7; size: few; D: TRBD2; CDR3: CASSIGTSGRYYDQYF; DNA: TGTGCCAGCAGTATCGGGACTAGCGGGAGGTACTACGACCAGTACTTC
V: TRBV30; J: TRBJ1-3; size: once; D: NA; CDR3: CAWTWTAGNTIYF; DNA: TGTGCCTGGACCTGGACAGCTGGAAACACCATATATTTT
V: TRBV4-3; J: TRBJ2-5; size: once; D: NA; CDR3: CASSQGGVETQYF; DNA: TGCGCCAGCAGCCAAGGCGGAGTAGAGACCCAGTACTTC
V: TRBV29-1; J: TRBJ1-1; size: NA; D: TRBD1; CDR3: CSVQGQRGTEAFF; DNA: TGCAGCGTTCAGGGACAGCGGGGAACTGAAGCTTTCTTT
V: TRBV5-4; J: TRBJ1-6; size: NA; D: TRBD1; CDR3: CASSLETGEPTSPLHF; DNA: TGTGCCAGCAGCTTAGAGACAGGGGAACCTACTTCACCCCTCCACTTT
V: TRBV6-1; J: TRBJ2-1; size: few; D: TRBD2; CDR3: CASSEGAGGGHNEQFF; DNA: TGTGCCAGCAGTGAAGGGGCGGGAGGTGGCCACAATGAGCAGTTCTTC
V: TRBV7-2; J: TRBJ2-5; size: NA; D: NA; CDR3: CASSLGRVETQYF; DNA: TGTGCCAGCAGCTTGGGGCGGGTCGAGACCCAGTACTTC
V: TRBV11-2; J: TRBJ2-2; size: NA; D: TRBD1; CDR3: CASSSDRVGNTGELFF; DNA: TGTGCCAGCAGCAGTGACAGGGTGGGAAACACCGGGGAGCTGTTTTTT
V: TRBV10-1; J: TRBJ2-3; size: once; D: TRBD1; CDR3: CASSDGQGADTQYF; DNA: TGCGCCAGCAGTGATGGGCAGGGGGCAGATACGCAGTATTTT
V: TRBV2; J: TRBJ1-4; size: NA; D: NA; CDR3: CASSGQTNEKLFF; DNA: TGTGCCAGCAGCGGACAGACTAATGAAAAACTGTTTTTT
V: TRBV4-3; J: TRBJ2-1; size: NA; D: NA; CDR3: CASSQGRGWGYNEQFF; DNA: TGCGCCAGCAGCCAAGGAAGGGGCTGGGGGTACAATGAGCAGTTCTTC